These 17 T cell receptor beta chains came from one sample sequenced in a study of T cell responses to AZD1222 COVID-19 vaccine. Measured with immunoSEQ multiplex PCR; TCRdb has only the in-frame clones, and not every one. The table records 75,000 to 100,000 clones, about 86% of them present only once. This material consisted of peripheral blood, taken on day 0 of AZD1222 vaccination. These receptors all come from an adult in good health.

The gene calls are TRBV12-3 or TRBV12-4 and TRBJ2-5; 7 nucleotides line up with TRBD2. The CDR3 loop spans 13 amino acids. The J segment lost 5 bases and the V segment lost 6 bases, leaving 6 bases of the junction unmatched. This chain's CDR3 is CASRGGPRETQYF. In DNA, the CDR3 is TGTGCCAGCAGGGGAGGGCCTAGGGAGACCCAGTACTTC.

This clone was detected only once. The CDR3 DNA reads TGTGCCAGCAGCTTGGCGGGGTCTTATGGCTACACCTTC. This gives the protein CASSLAGSYGYTF. The rearrangement uses TRBV5-4 and TRBJ1-2; D is ambiguous. V was pared by 0 bases and J by 5 bases, with 8 bases between. Germline assignment: CDR1 SGHNT and CDR2 YYREEE (reference sequence). This CDR3 has 13 amino acids.

This clone has just one count. The chain has TRBV2 and TRBJ1-3, with D possibly TRBD1 on 6 matching bases. V gave up 6 bases and J gave up 2 bases, with 17 bases separating them. Germline CDR1 is SNHLY and CDR2 is FYNNEI. The CDR3 runs to 16 residues. As DNA, the CDR3 is TGTGCCAGCAGCGAAAACGACCGGGACACTGGAAACACCATATATTTT. It translates to CASSENDRDTGNTIYF.

This clone was found once. The rearrangement joins TRBV2 to TRBJ2-5; unclear D gene. Germline lookup yields CDR1 SNHLY and CDR2 FYNNEI. V lost 5 bases and J 4 bases, leaving 11 bases between the germline ends. There are 13 residues in the CDR3. The CDR3 DNA is TGTGCCAGCAGTACTACTATGGGAGAGACCCAGTACTTC. As protein: CASSTTMGETQYF.

The chain is built from TRBV7-9 and TRBJ1-1; weak D call: TRBD1 (6 bases). Germline V CDR1 and CDR2: SEHNR, FQNEAQ (reference sequence). V was cut by 3 bases and J by 10 bases, with 15 bases left in between. The CDR3 contains 13 residues. Here the CDR3 reads CASSFSQGSVAFF. The CDR3 nucleotides are TGTGCCAGCAGCTTCTCACAGGGATCCGTAGCTTTCTTT.

CDR3 protein: CASSRQGAGQPQHF. The CDR3 DNA follows: TGTGCCAGTAGTAGGCAGGGGGCAGGTCAGCCCCAGCATTTT. J is TRBJ1-5 and V is TRBV19; 8 bases agree with TRBD1. This CDR3 is built from 14 residues. Germline values: CDR1 LNHDA, CDR2 SQIVND (reference sequence). Germline trimming cut 4 bases from V and 6 bases from J; bases unmatched to any gene: 5.

The chain couples TRBV5-5 to TRBJ2-6; D remains unclear. Trimming stripped 1 base from V and 0 bases from J, with 8 bases between. CDR3 length: 16 amino acids. Germline V gives CDR1 SGHKS, CDR2 YYEKEE (reference sequence). CDR3 loop: CASSLLRSSGANVLTF. The CDR3 bases are TGTGCCAGCAGCTTGCTTCGGAGCTCTGGGGCCAACGTCCTGACTTTC.

Here the CDR3 DNA reads TGTGCCAGCCAAATGCGACAGGCTGGCACCGGGGAGCTGTTTTTT. It translates to CASQMRQAGTGELFF. This chain joins TRBV2 and TRBJ2-2, with D tentatively TRBD1 (6 bases). CDR1 and CDR2 (germline): SNHLY, FYNNEI. V was clipped by 8 bases and J by 4 bases, with 17 bases between them. The CDR3 is 15 amino acids. The full variable domain, with the rest looked up from reference TRBV2 and TRBJ2-2, is EPEVTQTPSHQVTQMGQEVILRCVPISNHLYFYWYRQILGQKVEFLVSFYNNEISEKSEIFDDQFSVERPDGSNFTLKIRSTKLEDSAMYFCASQMRQAGTGELFFGEGSRLTVL.

The chain recombines TRBV6-1 with TRBJ1-5; D remains unclear. From germline, CDR1 is MNHNS and CDR2 SASEGT. The V end was cut by 1 base, the J end by 5 bases, with 6 bases between. The CDR3 loop spans 13 amino acids. The CDR3 nucleotides are TGTGCCAGCAGTGAAGTGAGGTATCAGCCCCAGCATTTT. Protein product: CASSEVRYQPQHF.

The rearrangement joins TRBV29-1 to TRBJ2-3; a weak D match, TRBD2 (5 bases). This CDR3 contains 13 residues. Trimming removed 6 bases from V and 5 bases from J, with 15 bases in between. Per the germline V gene, CDR1 is SQVTM and CDR2 is ANQGSEA. The CDR3 DNA sequence: TGCAGCGTCGACGACCTTGGAGGAGATACGCAGTATTTT. It yields the protein CSVDDLGGDTQYF.

The rearrangement joins TRBV9 to TRBJ1-3; D is possibly TRBD1 (6 bases). The CDR3 runs to 13 residues. CDR1 SGDLS and CDR2 YYNGEE come from the germline V gene. V lost 3 bases, J lost 4 bases, and 8 bases lay in between. The DNA for the CDR3 is TGTGCCAGCAGCGAAGGACAGGGAAACACCATATATTTT. Amino acids: CASSEGQGNTIYF. The entire variable domain, with the rest obtained from reference TRBV9 and TRBJ1-3, is as follows: DSGVTQTPKHLITATGQRVTLRCSPRSGDLSVYWYQQSLDQGLQFLIQYYNGEERAKGNILERFSAQQFPDLHSELNLSSLELGDSALYFCASSEGQGNTIYFGEGSWLTVV.

This clone came up a few times. The chain uses TRBV10-2 and TRBJ2-1; a possible D gene is TRBD1 (6 bases). Germline V gives CDR1 WSHSY, CDR2 SAAADI. V gave up 8 bases and J gave up 4 bases, with 15 bases separating them. This CDR3 is built from 14 residues. CDR3 amino acids: CASQSLDRYNEQFF. The DNA for the CDR3 is TGCGCCAGCCAAAGTCTAGACAGGTACAATGAGCAGTTCTTC.

This chain uses TRBV5-4 with TRBJ1-1; 7 bases are shared with TRBD1. Germline-derived CDR1 and CDR2 are SGHNT and YYREEE (reference sequence). Losses at the gene ends were 0 bases for V and 7 bases for J; bases not matched to a gene: 6. The CDR3 totals 14 residues. CDR3 in DNA: TGTGCCAGCAGCTTGGACCAGGGGGGTGGTGAAGCTTTCTTT. Translation gives CASSLDQGGGEAFF.

The rearrangement uses TRBV19 and TRBJ1-1; no definite D call. Trimming removed 6 bases from V and 0 bases from J, with 8 bases in between. This CDR3 spans 13 amino acids. Germline V gene data show CDR1 as LNHDA and CDR2 as SQIVND (reference sequence). CDR3 sequence reads: CASRWNLNTEAFF. CDR3 nucleotide sequence: TGTGCCAGTAGATGGAACCTGAACACTGAAGCTTTCTTT.

The J gene is TRBJ1-1, the V gene TRBV5-6; TRBD1 matches 7 bases. With V trimmed by 5 bases and J by 3 bases, 7 bases remained unmatched. This CDR3 is 14 amino acids long. Germline CDR1 reads SGHDT; CDR2 reads YYEEEE. The CDR3 protein is CASSRTGRYTEAFF. The CDR3 DNA sequence: TGTGCCAGCAGTAGGACAGGAAGGTACACTGAAGCTTTCTTT.

This chain connects TRBV6-6 to TRBJ2-1; 7 bases fit TRBD2. The V gene end was trimmed by 2 bases and the J gene end by 4 bases; junction bases not matched to a gene: 8. Germline V gives CDR1 MNHNY, CDR2 SVGAGI (reference sequence). The CDR3 consists of 16 residues. CDR3: CASSYDSGGWYNEQFF. In nucleotides, the CDR3 is TGTGCCAGCAGTTACGACTCGGGAGGTTGGTACAATGAGCAGTTCTTC.

The chain has TRBV7-3 and TRBJ1-1; no clear D. The CDR3 loop spans 16 amino acids. V was clipped by 5 bases and J by 0 bases, with 16 bases between them. Germline lookup yields CDR1 SGHTA and CDR2 FQGTGA. In DNA, the CDR3 is TGTGCCAGCAGCCGCATCCGTCGGGCGCTGAACACTGAAGCTTTCTTT. As protein: CASSRIRRALNTEAFF.